The clone carrying this T cell receptor beta chain was seen more than once but under ten times. The antigen is undetermined. The record originates from a study of cytomegalovirus exposure and HLA in healthy donors. Study-level background: Early released data had 80 million or so unique TCRs, all coming from HLA-typed donors.

Study results and caveats: Rarity characterized most TCR sequences, yet some public TCRs appeared in many donors. Common viral pathogens seemed to be connected with several of the most significant clusters, according to a later analysis. In a later analysis, at a false discovery rate of 0.05, some 17,000 TCR beta sequences were associated with HLA alleles.

Amplification used 60 Vbeta primers and 13 Jbeta primers. Produced via immunoSEQ multiplex PCR; TCRdb's table is partial and in-frame only. The sample contains 100,000 or so clones, approximately 80% of which appear only once. In germline, CDR1 is ENHRY, CDR2 SYGVKD. The CDR3 spans 14 residues. Trimming removed 2 bases from V and 5 bases from J; junction bases left unmatched: 5. The specimen sequenced was PBMCs. This TCR was recovered from a middle-aged man in good health and CMV-seropositive. This rearrangement joins TRBV10-3 to TRBJ2-5, with TRBD2 identical over 7 bases. CDR3 in DNA: TGTGCCATCAGTGAGCAGCAGGGAGGGGAGACCCAGTACTTC. This codes for CAISEQQGGETQYF.